This is a list of T cell receptor beta chains from one sample in a study of OX40 agonist ivuxolimab in advanced cancers. Clones were sequenced by immunoSEQ multiplex PCR, and TCRdb holds only the in-frame ones, with some missing. The sample lists more than 80,000 clones, more than 80% occurring once. The material sequenced was CD4+ or CD8+ T cells sorted from blood, taken in a trial of the OX40 agonist ivuxolimab. The source of these receptors is an adult with an advanced solid tumor such as melanoma, head and neck, liver or kidney cancer. CDR3s leave out the opening cysteine and the closing phenylalanine or tryptophan. The D gene is left open where the match is weak.

V gene: TRBV18
J gene: TRBJ2-3
D gene: NA
CDR3 protein: ASSATGSLHPDTQY

V gene: TRBV7-2
J gene: TRBJ1-3
D gene: TRBD1
CDR3 protein: ASSPGGQGGNTIY

V gene: TRBV7-3
J gene: TRBJ2-7
D gene: TRBD2
CDR3 protein: ASLRVGDTRREGQFQQY

V gene: TRBV25-1
J gene: TRBJ1-1
D gene: TRBD1
CDR3 protein: ASSESNTGAMNTEAF

V gene: TRBV18
J gene: TRBJ2-7
D gene: TRBD1
CDR3 protein: ASSLGQGPSYEQY

V gene: TRBV19
J gene: TRBJ1-5
D gene: TRBD1
CDR3 protein: ASSRQGLGNQPQH

V gene: TRBV18
J gene: TRBJ2-4
D gene: NA
CDR3 protein: ASSPNPLEQRSAKNIQY

V gene: TRBV28
J gene: TRBJ2-7
D gene: NA
CDR3 protein: ASSSSVGRDGSYEQY

V gene: TRBV5-4
J gene: TRBJ2-1
D gene: NA
CDR3 protein: ASSLTQGSHNEQF

V gene: TRBV2
J gene: TRBJ1-4
D gene: NA
CDR3 protein: ASRGLVSEKLF

V gene: TRBV5-1
J gene: TRBJ2-7
D gene: NA
CDR3 protein: ASSPGQAPHEQY

V gene: TRBV6-1
J gene: TRBJ1-5
D gene: TRBD1
CDR3 protein: ASRRTGESNQPQH

V gene: TRBV6-5
J gene: TRBJ1-1
D gene: NA
CDR3 protein: ASSTFPVNTEAF

V gene: TRBV19
J gene: TRBJ2-7
D gene: TRBD2
CDR3 protein: ASSTSGVYEQY

V gene: TRBV19
J gene: TRBJ2-1
D gene: NA
CDR3 protein: ASSSITGEQF

V gene: TRBV2
J gene: TRBJ1-4
D gene: NA
CDR3 protein: ASKWSRDEKLF

V gene: TRBV27
J gene: TRBJ2-1
D gene: TRBD2
CDR3 protein: ASSFLAGTPEQF

V gene: TRBV29-1
J gene: TRBJ1-5
D gene: TRBD1
CDR3 protein: SVQGQGGQPQH

V gene: TRBV7-9
J gene: TRBJ2-1
D gene: NA
CDR3 protein: ASAAGIRYNEQF

V gene: TRBV7-2
J gene: TRBJ2-7
D gene: TRBD1
CDR3 protein: ASSSRQGFYEQY

V gene: TRBV23-1
J gene: TRBJ1-1
D gene: TRBD1
CDR3 protein: ASTDLVPGQGGDTEAF

V gene: TRBV6-1
J gene: TRBJ1-3
D gene: NA
CDR3 protein: ASSEAGRVISGNTIY

V gene: TRBV6-6
J gene: TRBJ1-4
D gene: TRBD1
CDR3 protein: ASSSGQGAPLR

V gene: TRBV25-1
J gene: TRBJ2-2
D gene: TRBD1
CDR3 protein: ASSASVGQWGSGELF

V gene: TRBV10-3
J gene: TRBJ1-2
D gene: TRBD1
CDR3 protein: AIRGQGDYGYT

V gene: TRBV29-1
J gene: TRBJ2-7
D gene: TRBD1
CDR3 protein: SARIGTGVGEQY

V gene: TRBV11-3
J gene: TRBJ2-2
D gene: NA
CDR3 protein: ASSLGPGGGVTGELF

V gene: TRBV11-2
J gene: TRBJ2-7
D gene: NA
CDR3 protein: ASSLDRGTYEQY

V gene: TRBV11-2
J gene: TRBJ1-1
D gene: NA
CDR3 protein: ASSLSGGNTEAF

V gene: TRBV15
J gene: TRBJ2-3
D gene: TRBD1
CDR3 protein: ATSIDRGRADTQY

V gene: TRBV5-5
J gene: TRBJ1-1
D gene: NA
CDR3 protein: ASSLLIENTEAF

V gene: TRBV5-4
J gene: TRBJ1-3
D gene: NA
CDR3 protein: ASSLASPTQNTIY

V gene: TRBV7-9
J gene: TRBJ2-3
D gene: NA
CDR3 protein: ASSPRWGSDTQY

V gene: TRBV10-3
J gene: TRBJ2-7
D gene: NA
CDR3 protein: AISPALPVATYEQY

V gene: TRBV19
J gene: TRBJ1-1
D gene: TRBD1
CDR3 protein: ASSAQGAPPVNTEAF

V gene: TRBV7-2
J gene: TRBJ1-5
D gene: NA
CDR3 protein: ASSLEHLGNQPQH

V gene: TRBV5-1
J gene: TRBJ1-1
D gene: NA
CDR3 protein: ASSPGMSTEAF

V gene: TRBV7-9
J gene: TRBJ2-5
D gene: NA
CDR3 protein: ASSLGLRETQY

V gene: TRBV30
J gene: TRBJ1-5
D gene: NA
CDR3 protein: AWSGTNQPQH

V gene: TRBV11-3
J gene: TRBJ2-7
D gene: TRBD1
CDR3 protein: ASSFRQGDLYEQY

V gene: TRBV27
J gene: TRBJ2-1
D gene: NA
CDR3 protein: ASSRLGEQF

V gene: TRBV27
J gene: TRBJ2-5
D gene: TRBD2
CDR3 protein: ASSPRLAGGRETQY

V gene: TRBV5-1
J gene: TRBJ2-2
D gene: TRBD1
CDR3 protein: ASSLLRDSYGGELF

V gene: TRBV28
J gene: TRBJ2-2
D gene: NA
CDR3 protein: ASSTTGELF

V gene: TRBV7-2
J gene: TRBJ2-3
D gene: NA
CDR3 protein: ASSLRAQGSDTQY

V gene: TRBV5-4
J gene: TRBJ2-5
D gene: NA
CDR3 protein: ASSLEETQY

V gene: TRBV11-2
J gene: TRBJ2-7
D gene: NA
CDR3 protein: ASSAPVHEQY

V gene: TRBV18
J gene: TRBJ2-7
D gene: NA
CDR3 protein: ASSPHEAGEQY

V gene: TRBV7-9
J gene: TRBJ1-4
D gene: NA
CDR3 protein: ASSPAEAANEKLF

V gene: TRBV7-9
J gene: TRBJ2-2
D gene: NA
CDR3 protein: ASSPRAGELF

V gene: TRBV14
J gene: TRBJ2-7
D gene: NA
CDR3 protein: ASSRLGSYEQY